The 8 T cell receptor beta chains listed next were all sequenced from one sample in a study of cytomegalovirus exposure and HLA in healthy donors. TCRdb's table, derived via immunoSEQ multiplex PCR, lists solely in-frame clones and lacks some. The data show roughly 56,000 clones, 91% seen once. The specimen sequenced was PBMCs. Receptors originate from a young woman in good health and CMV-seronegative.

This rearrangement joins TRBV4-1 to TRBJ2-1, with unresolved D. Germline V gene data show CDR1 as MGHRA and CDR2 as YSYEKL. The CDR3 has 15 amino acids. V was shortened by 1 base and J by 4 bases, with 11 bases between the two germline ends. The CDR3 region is CASSQASTLYNEQFF. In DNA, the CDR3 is TGCGCCAGCAGCCAAGCAAGCACGTTATACAATGAGCAGTTCTTC.

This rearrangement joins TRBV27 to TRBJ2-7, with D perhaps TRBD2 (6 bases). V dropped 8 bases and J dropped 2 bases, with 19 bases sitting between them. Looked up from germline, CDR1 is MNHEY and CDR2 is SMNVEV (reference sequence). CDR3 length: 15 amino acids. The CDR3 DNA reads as TGTGCCAGCGCAACCTTCCGGGACTCGACCTACGAGCAGTACTTC. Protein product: CASATFRDSTYEQYF.

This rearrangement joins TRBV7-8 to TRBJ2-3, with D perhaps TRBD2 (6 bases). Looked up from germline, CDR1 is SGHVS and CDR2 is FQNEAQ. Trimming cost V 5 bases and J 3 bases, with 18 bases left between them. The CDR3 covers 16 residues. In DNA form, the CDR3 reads TGTGCCAGCAGCCCTGCCGGAGCGGGTGGAACAGATACGCAGTATTTT. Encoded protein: CASSPAGAGGTDTQYF.

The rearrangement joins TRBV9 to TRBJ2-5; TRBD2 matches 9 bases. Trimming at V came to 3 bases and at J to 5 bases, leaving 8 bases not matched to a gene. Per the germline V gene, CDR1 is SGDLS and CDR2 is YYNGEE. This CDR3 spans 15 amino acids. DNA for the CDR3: TGTGCCAGCAGCGCTAGCGGGAACGGTCGTGAGACCCAGTACTTC. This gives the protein CASSASGNGRETQYF.

The CDR3 coding sequence is TGTGCCAGCAGTTTGTACAGGGGAGATTCCGGGGAGCTGTTTTTT. Its protein product is CASSLYRGDSGELFF. The chain has TRBV28 and TRBJ2-2; 7 bases align to TRBD1. Germline V lookup: CDR1 MDHEN, CDR2 SYDVKM. V trimming: 3 bases; J trimming: 6 bases; junction bases outside the gene matches: 7. CDR3 length: 15 residues. The full variable domain, rest sourced from reference TRBV28 and TRBJ2-2, is DVKVTQSSRYLVKRTGEKVFLECVQDMDHENMFWYRQDPGLGLRLIYFSYDVKMKEKGDIPEGYSVSREKKERFSLILESASTNQTSMYLCASSLYRGDSGELFFGEGSRLTVL.

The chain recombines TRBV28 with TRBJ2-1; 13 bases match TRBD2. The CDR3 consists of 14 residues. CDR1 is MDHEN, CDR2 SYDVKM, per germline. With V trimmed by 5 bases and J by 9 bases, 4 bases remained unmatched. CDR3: CASSVGTSGIEQFF. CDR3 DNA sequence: TGTGCCAGCAGTGTCGGGACTAGCGGGATTGAGCAGTTCTTC.

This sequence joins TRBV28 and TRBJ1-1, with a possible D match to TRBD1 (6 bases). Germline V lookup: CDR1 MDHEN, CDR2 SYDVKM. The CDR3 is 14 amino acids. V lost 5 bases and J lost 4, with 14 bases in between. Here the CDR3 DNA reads TGTGCCAGCAGTGTTTATATAGGGGGCACTGAAGCTTTCTTT. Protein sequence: CASSVYIGGTEAFF.

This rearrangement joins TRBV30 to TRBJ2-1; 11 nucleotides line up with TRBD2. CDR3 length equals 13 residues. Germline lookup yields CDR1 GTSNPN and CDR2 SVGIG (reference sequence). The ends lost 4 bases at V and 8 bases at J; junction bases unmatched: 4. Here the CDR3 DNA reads TGTGCCTGGAATCTAGCGGGAGGAGATGAGCAGTTCTTC. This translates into CAWNLAGGDEQFF.